The present entry profiles one TCR beta chain with its context. As yet, its antigen is unknown. The CDR3 contains 12 residues. From germline, CDR1 is MNHEY and CDR2 SMNVEV (reference sequence). V gave up 7 bases and J gave up 3 bases, with 9 bases separating them. The extraction recovered at least 5.5 micrograms of total RNA per sample. The data were obtained in a study of blood T cells in healthy people across ages. Study-level findings and limits: The diversity estimates, figures obtained from one million T cells, were considered underestimates.

Combining a sample-barcoded 5' primer with a J-beta primer mix, a second PCR ran for about 7 to 11 cycles. In TCRdb, the 5' RACE reads were re-called with MiXCR into one record per CDR3 protein. The table includes some 730,000 distinct CDR3 sequences, 22% detected once. The sequenced sample consisted of blood. The chain joins TRBV27 to TRBJ1-1; D gene unclear. This receptor was obtained from a man aged 65 to 79 in good health. The CDR3 coding sequence is TGTGCCAGCAAGAACGTTGACACTGAAGCTTTCTTT. Translated, it gives CASKNVDTEAFF.